These 15 T cell receptor beta chains originate from one sample sequenced in a study of tumor-infiltrating lymphocytes in primary liver carcinoma. It was from roughly 20-30 mg of unsorted bulk tissue that RNA and DNA were co-extracted. The authors made TCR beta cDNA from roughly 480 ng total RNA with a constant-region primer. Modified slightly, ARM-PCR produced TCR beta libraries over three nested multiplex PCR rounds. A C-beta reverse primer and TRBV1-TRBV30 forward primers served in each of the first two PCR rounds, at about 10 cycles apiece. TCRdb reanalysed the multiplex PCR reads using MiXCR and keeps one entry per CDR3 protein. Altogether fewer than 200,000 distinct CDR3 sequences are present, around four fifths being singletons, with the ten largest covering roughly 20%. The sequenced sample consisted of tumor tissue from primary liver carcinoma. The receptors shown here come from a man aged 35-49 years with primary liver carcinoma and hepatitis B virus infection.

The rearrangement links TRBV5-4 to TRBJ2-1, with 10 bases identical to TRBD2. V gave up 2 bases and J gave up 11 bases; unmatched junction bases: 13. CDR1 and CDR2 from the germline V gene are SGHNT and YYREEE (reference sequence). This CDR3 is built from 16 residues. For the CDR3, the DNA is TGTGCCAGCAGCTTAATCTCTAGCGGGAGAAGAAATAAGCAGTTCTTC. Translation: CASSLISSGRRNKQFF.

On this clonotype: The junction departs from germline at one end; a sequencing error may be responsible. The rearrangement uses TRBV29-1 and TRBJ2-2; 9 positions match TRBD1. Germline CDR1 is SQVTM and CDR2 is ANQGSEA. The CDR3 loop spans 13 amino acids. For the CDR3, the DNA is TGCAGCGACAAGACAGGGGGGAGCGGGGAGCTCTTTTTT. Translated: CSDKTGGSGELFF.

Concerning this clonotype itself: One end of the junction is discordant with germline, which a read error may explain. The V call is TRBV6-2 or TRBV6-3, the J call TRBJ1-5; unclear D gene. CDR1 is MNHEY and CDR2 is SVGEGT in the germline V gene. The CDR3 is 14 residues long. CDR3 amino acids: CGSSSPGVNQPQHF. The CDR3 DNA follows: TGTGGCAGCAGTTCTCCAGGAGTTAATCAGCCCCAGCATTTT.

A word on this clonotype: One end of the junction varies from germline; a read error may be responsible. The chain's CDR3 is CASCQDLGSVETQYF. CDR3 nucleotide sequence: TGTGCCAGCTGCCAAGACCTGGGATCGGTGGAGACCCAATACTTC. V is TRBV4-2 and J is TRBJ2-5; D is ambiguous. This CDR3 spans 15 amino acids. Germline CDR1 and CDR2: LGHNA and YNFKEQ.

The CDR3 bases are TGTGCCAGCAGATTACGGGGACCGCCGGACAATGAGCAGTTCTTC. This sequence encodes CASRLRGPPDNEQFF. The chain joins TRBV11-1 to TRBJ2-1; either TRBD1 or TRBD2 may supply D (5 bases each). CDR1 and CDR2 from the germline V gene are SGHAT and FQDESV (reference sequence). V dropped 6 bases and J dropped 5 bases, with 17 bases sitting between them. The CDR3 contains 15 residues.

A remark on this clonotype: A junction end diverges from the germline sequence, so it may reflect a read error. The chain has TRBV4-2 and TRBJ2-7; 7 nucleotides agree with TRBD2. The CDR3 length is 15 residues. In germline, CDR1 is LGHNA, CDR2 YNFKEQ. The DNA for the CDR3 is TGTGCCAGCAGCCTAAGCGGGGCCAACCCCTACGAGCTGTACTTC. Translated: CASSLSGANPYELYF.

This clonotype has a count of ten or more. CDR3 in amino acids: CSFLWGHEQYF. DNA for the CDR3: TGCAGCTTCCTATGGGGGCACGAGCAGTACTTC. V usage is TRBV29-1 and J usage is TRBJ2-7; TRBD1 is a possible D gene (6 bases). Trimming removed 8 bases at V and 5 bases at J, with 13 bases between. Germline-derived CDR1 and CDR2 are SQVTM and ANQGSEA. This CDR3 contains 11 residues.

This clonotype was found a few times. It is likely a read error, because the conserved phenylalanine at the end of the CDR3 is missing. V is TRBV11-2 and J is TRBJ2-7; D is ambiguous. Germline V gene lookup returns CDR1 SGHAT and CDR2 FQNNGV. This CDR3 has 14 amino acids. The CDR3 loop reads CTSSLDRQAYEQYL. Here the CDR3 DNA reads TGTACCAGCAGCTTAGATCGACAAGCCTACGAGCAGTACCTC.

As for this clonotype: This could be a read error, since a much larger clone is one nucleotide away. The V call is TRBV28, the J call TRBJ2-1; 8 bases are a match to TRBD1. V dropped 6 bases and J dropped 0; count of bases not matched to a gene: 22. CDR1 and CDR2 (germline): MDHEN, SYDVKM. CDR3 length equals 21 residues. The CDR3 DNA sequence: TGTGCCAGCAGCCTATTCCGGAGACAGGGGTCCCTCCCTAGCTCCTACAATGAGCAGTTCTTC. It codes for CASSLFRRQGSLPSSYNEQFF.

On this clonotype: The germline gene is not matched at one end of the junction; a read error may be the cause. The chain joins TRBV29-1 to TRBJ1-2; maybe TRBD1 (5 bases). This CDR3 is 18 amino acids long. Germline V gene sequence: CDR1 SQVTM, CDR2 ANQGSEA. In DNA form, the CDR3 reads TGCAGCGTTTGGGCACCAACAGGAACTCAACTGGCTAAGTATGGCTACACCTTC. It encodes CSVWAPTGTQLAKYGYTF.

This clonotype was seen ten or more times. CDR3 bases: TGCGCCAGCGTGAGAGGGGGAAGCACAGATACGCAGTATTTT. Protein product: CASVRGGSTDTQYF. The chain carries TRBV5-1 and TRBJ2-3, with D perhaps TRBD1 (6 bases). The germline V gene encodes CDR1 SGHRS and CDR2 YFSETQ. V dropped 7 bases and J dropped 0 bases, with 12 bases sitting between them. CDR3 size: 14 residues.

As to this clonotype: In this CDR3 the conserved last residue, phenylalanine or tryptophan, is missing, so a read error is likely. This chain links TRBV11-2 with TRBJ2-7; maybe TRBD1 (5 bases). The ends were cut back, 6 bases at V and 3 bases at J, with 9 bases in the middle. Per the germline V gene, CDR1 is SGHAT and CDR2 is FQNNGV. The CDR3 has 12 residues. The CDR3 here is CASSPRDYEQYS. CDR3 nucleotide sequence: TGTGCCAGCAGTCCCAGGGACTACGAGCAGTACTCC.

Note on this clonotype: Compared with germline, one end of the junction differs, possibly owing to a read error. This chain uses TRBV12-3 or TRBV12-4 with TRBJ2-1; D not certain. The CDR3 is 15 amino acids. CDR3 in amino acids: CASSPLAVSYNEQIF. In nucleotides, the CDR3 is TGTGCTAGCAGCCCCTTGGCGGTCTCCTACAATGAGCAGATCTTC.

In regard to this clonotype: A read error may be the cause here, since a much bigger clone is one base away. V is TRBV28 and J is TRBJ2-7, with 8 bases that match TRBD1. CDR3 length: 15 amino acids. Germline assignment: CDR1 MDHEN and CDR2 SYDVKM. V gave up 9 bases and J gave up 3 bases; unmatched junction bases: 13. The chain's CDR3 is CARSAPRQGSYEQYF. The CDR3 coding sequence is TGTGCCAGGAGTGCCCCAAGACAGGGGAGCTACGAGCAGTACTTC. The full variable domain, its missing parts supplied by reference TRBV28 and TRBJ2-7, is DVKVTQSSRYLVKRTGEKVFLECVQDMDHENMFWYRQDPGLGLRLIYFSYDVKMKEKGDIPEGYSVSREKKERFSLILESASTNQTSMYLCARSAPRQGSYEQYFGPGTRLTVT.

As for this clonotype: At one boundary the junction diverges from the germline segment, which might be a read error. The V and J genes are TRBV4-2 and TRBJ1-1; unclear D gene. This CDR3 has 14 residues. The germline gives CDR1 LGHNA, CDR2 YNFKEQ. Here the CDR3 reads CANSRWVENTEAFF. CDR3 bases: TGTGCCAACAGCCGGTGGGTAGAGAACACTGAAGCTTTCTTT.